The entry below gives a single T cell receptor (beta chain) sequence along with its context. Its antigen is unknown. Profiling relied on immunoSEQ multiplex PCR, and the TCRdb table lists in-frame clones only, not all of them. The table shows 130,000 to 150,000 clones, with around 89% occurring only once. These data come from a study of T cell responses to AZD1222 COVID-19 vaccine. This CDR3 is built from 14 residues. V lost 4 bases, J lost 4 bases, and 4 bases stayed unmatched. The germline V gene has CDR1 SGHTS and CDR2 YDEGEE. Overall study results and limits: Clonal diversity was possibly underestimated, and white British individuals and females predominated among donors. There were repertoire samples only from the period after the peak T cell response.

This specimen was peripheral blood, taken on day 0 of AZD1222 vaccination. V is TRBV5-8 and J is TRBJ1-2, with 10 bases fitting TRBD1. This TCR was sampled from an adult in good health. The chain's CDR3 is CASSRDRGPYGYTF. DNA for the CDR3: TGTGCCAGCAGCCGGGACAGGGGACCCTATGGCTACACCTTC.